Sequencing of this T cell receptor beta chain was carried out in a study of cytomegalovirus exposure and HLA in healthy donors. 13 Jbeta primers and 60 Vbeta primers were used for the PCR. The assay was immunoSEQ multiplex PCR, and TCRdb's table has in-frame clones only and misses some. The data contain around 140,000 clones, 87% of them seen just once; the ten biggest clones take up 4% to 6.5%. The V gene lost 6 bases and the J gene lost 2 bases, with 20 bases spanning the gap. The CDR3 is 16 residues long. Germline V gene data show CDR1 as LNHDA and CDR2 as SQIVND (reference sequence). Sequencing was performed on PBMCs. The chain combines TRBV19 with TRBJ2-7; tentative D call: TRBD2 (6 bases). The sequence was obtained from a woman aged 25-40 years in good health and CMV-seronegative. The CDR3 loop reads CASSTSTRHVPYEQYF. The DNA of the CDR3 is TGTGCCAGTAGCACTTCGACTAGGCACGTTCCCTACGAGCAGTACTTC.